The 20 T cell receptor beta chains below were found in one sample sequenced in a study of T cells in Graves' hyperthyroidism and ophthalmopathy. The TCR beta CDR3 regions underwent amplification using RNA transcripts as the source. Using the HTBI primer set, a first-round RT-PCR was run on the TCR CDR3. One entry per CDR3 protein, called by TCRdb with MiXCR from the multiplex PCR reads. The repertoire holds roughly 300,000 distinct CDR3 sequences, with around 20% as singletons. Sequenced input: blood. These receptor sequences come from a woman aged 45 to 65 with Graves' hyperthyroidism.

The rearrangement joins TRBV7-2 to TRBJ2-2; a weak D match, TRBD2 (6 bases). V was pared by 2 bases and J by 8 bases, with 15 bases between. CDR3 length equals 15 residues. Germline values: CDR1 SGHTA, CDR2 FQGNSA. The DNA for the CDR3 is TGTGCCAGCAGCTTAAAAAGTTCTGGGAGGGGGGAGCTGTTTTTT. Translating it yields CASSLKSSGRGELFF.

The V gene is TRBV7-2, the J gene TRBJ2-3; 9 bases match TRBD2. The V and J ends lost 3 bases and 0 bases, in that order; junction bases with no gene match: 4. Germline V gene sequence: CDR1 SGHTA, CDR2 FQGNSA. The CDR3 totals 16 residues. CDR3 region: CASSFTSGLSTDTQYF. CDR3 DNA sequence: TGTGCCAGCAGCTTTACTAGCGGGCTAAGCACAGATACGCAGTATTTT.

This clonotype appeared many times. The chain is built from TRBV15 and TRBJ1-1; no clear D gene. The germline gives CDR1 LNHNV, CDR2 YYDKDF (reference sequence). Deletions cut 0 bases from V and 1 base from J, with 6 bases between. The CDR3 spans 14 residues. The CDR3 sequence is CATSREKGNTEAFF. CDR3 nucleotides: TGTGCCACCAGCAGAGAGAAGGGGAACACTGAAGCTTTCTTT.

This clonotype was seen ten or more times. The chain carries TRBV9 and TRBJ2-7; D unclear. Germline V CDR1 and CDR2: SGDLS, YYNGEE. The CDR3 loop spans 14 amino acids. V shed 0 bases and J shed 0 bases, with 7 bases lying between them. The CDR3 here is CASSVGTDSYEQYF. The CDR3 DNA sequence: TGTGCCAGCAGCGTAGGTACAGACTCCTACGAGCAGTACTTC.

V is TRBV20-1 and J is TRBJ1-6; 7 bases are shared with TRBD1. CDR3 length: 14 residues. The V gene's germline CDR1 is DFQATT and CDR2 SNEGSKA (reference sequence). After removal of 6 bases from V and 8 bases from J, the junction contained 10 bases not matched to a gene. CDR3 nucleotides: TGCAGTGCCACCCCGTCTGACAGGGATTCACCCCTCCACTTT. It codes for CSATPSDRDSPLHF.

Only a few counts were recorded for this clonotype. CDR3 coding DNA: TGTGCCAGCAGCATCCGGGACAGGGAAAATTCACCCCTCCACTTT. Its translation: CASSIRDRENSPLHF. This chain links TRBV2 with TRBJ1-6; 9 bases are shared with TRBD1. With 6 bases clipped from V and 7 bases from J, the junction kept 7 bases outside the gene matches. The CDR3 is 15 amino acids. Per the germline V gene, CDR1 is SNHLY and CDR2 is FYNNEI. Combining the CDR3 with reference TRBV2 and TRBJ1-6 gives the whole variable domain EPEVTQTPSHQVTQMGQEVILRCVPISNHLYFYWYRQILGQKVEFLVSFYNNEISEKSEIFDDQFSVERPDGSNFTLKIRSTKLEDSAMYFCASSIRDRENSPLHFGNGTRLTVT.

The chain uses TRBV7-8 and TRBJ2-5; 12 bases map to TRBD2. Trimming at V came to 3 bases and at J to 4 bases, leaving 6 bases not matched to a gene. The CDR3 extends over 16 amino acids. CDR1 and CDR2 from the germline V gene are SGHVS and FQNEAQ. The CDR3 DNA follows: TGTGCCAGCAGCTTCCCGACTAGCGGGGGTGGAGAGACCCAGTACTTC. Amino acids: CASSFPTSGGGETQYF.

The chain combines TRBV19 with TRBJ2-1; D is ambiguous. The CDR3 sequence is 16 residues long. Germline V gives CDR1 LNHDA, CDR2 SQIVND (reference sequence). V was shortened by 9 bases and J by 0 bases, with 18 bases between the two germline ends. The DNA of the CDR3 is TGTGCCAGCAGCTCCTTAGGATCCTCCTCCTACAATGAGCAGTTCTTC. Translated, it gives CASSSLGSSSYNEQFF.

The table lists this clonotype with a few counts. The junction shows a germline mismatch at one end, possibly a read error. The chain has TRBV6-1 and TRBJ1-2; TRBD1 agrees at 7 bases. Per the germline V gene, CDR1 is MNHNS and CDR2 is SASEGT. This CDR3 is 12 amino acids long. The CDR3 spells CASTTGQGVIAF. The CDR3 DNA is TGTGCCAGCACCACCGGGCAGGGGGTTATCGCCTTC.

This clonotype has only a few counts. Written as DNA, the CDR3 is TGTGCCAGCAGCCAAGGAGACAGAGGCACCGGGGAGCTGTTTTTT. It translates to CASSQGDRGTGELFF. V usage is TRBV3-1 and J usage is TRBJ2-2, with D tentatively TRBD1 (5 bases). V was clipped by 1 base and J by 4 bases, with 10 bases between them. Germline CDR1 is LGHDT and CDR2 is YNNKEL (reference sequence). The CDR3 runs to 15 residues.

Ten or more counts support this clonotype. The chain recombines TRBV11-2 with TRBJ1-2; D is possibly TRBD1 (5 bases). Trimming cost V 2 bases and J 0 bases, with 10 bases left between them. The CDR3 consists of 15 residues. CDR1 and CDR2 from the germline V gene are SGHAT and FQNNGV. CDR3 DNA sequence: TGTGCCAGCAGCTTAAACCAGGGCTCTAACTATGGCTACACCTTC. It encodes CASSLNQGSNYGYTF.

The CDR3 bases are TGTGCTAGTGGTTTGGATCGGGGGATCACGCAGTATTTT. This translates into CASGLDRGITQYF. The chain links TRBV12-5 to TRBJ2-3, with D possibly matching TRBD2 (6 bases). The CDR3 is 13 amino acids. Germline assignment: CDR1 LGHNT and CDR2 FRNRAP. The V and J ends lost 1 base and 9 bases respectively, with 11 bases between them.

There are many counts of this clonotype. CDR3 DNA: TGTGCCAGCAGTTCGGGGGCGGTACCGGGTGAGCAGTTCTTC. Amino acid sequence: CASSSGAVPGEQFF. The chain uses TRBV28 and TRBJ2-1, with D perhaps being TRBD1 or TRBD2 (6 bases each). Germline CDR1 reads MDHEN; CDR2 reads SYDVKM. The CDR3 has 14 residues. V lost 4 bases and J lost 9, with 16 bases in between.

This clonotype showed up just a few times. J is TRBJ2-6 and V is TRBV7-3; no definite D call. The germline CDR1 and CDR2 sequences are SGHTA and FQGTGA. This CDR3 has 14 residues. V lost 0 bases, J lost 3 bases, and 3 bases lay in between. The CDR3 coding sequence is TGTGCCAGCAGCTTAACGTATGGGGCCAACGTCCTGACTTTC. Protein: CASSLTYGANVLTF.

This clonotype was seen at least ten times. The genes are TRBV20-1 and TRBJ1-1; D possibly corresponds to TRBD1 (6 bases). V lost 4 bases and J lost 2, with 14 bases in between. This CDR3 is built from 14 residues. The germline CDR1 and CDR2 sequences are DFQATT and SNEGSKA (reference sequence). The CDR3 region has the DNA TGCAGTGCTACCTCTAACAGGGTTAACACTGAAGCTTTCTTT. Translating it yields CSATSNRVNTEAFF.

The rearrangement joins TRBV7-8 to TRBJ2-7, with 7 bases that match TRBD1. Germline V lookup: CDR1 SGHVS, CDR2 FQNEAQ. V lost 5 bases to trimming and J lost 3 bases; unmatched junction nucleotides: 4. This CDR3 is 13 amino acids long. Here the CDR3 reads CASSPGTDYEQYF. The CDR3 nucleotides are TGTGCCAGCAGCCCGGGGACAGACTACGAGCAGTACTTC.

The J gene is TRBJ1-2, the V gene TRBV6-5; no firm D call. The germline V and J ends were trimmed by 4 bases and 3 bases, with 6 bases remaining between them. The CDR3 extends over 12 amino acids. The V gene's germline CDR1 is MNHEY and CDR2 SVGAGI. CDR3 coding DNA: TGTGCCAGCAGTTTTAACGACTATGGCTACACCTTC. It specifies CASSFNDYGYTF.

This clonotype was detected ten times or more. CDR3 residues: CASSLRRLAGAVSSYNEQFF. The CDR3 region has the DNA TGTGCCAGCAGCTTACGTCGGCTAGCGGGAGCCGTAAGCTCCTACAATGAGCAGTTCTTC. This sequence joins TRBV7-8 and TRBJ2-1; 10 bases align to TRBD2. The CDR3 runs 20 residues. Unmatched junction bases numbered 13, after V lost 2 bases and J lost 0 bases. Germline CDR1 is SGHVS and CDR2 is FQNEAQ.

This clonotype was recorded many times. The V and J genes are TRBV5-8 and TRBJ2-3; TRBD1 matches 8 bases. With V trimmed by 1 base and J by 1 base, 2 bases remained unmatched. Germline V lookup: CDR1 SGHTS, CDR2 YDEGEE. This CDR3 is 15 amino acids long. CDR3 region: CASSLLGQGTDTQYF. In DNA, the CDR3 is TGTGCCAGCAGCTTGTTGGGACAGGGCACAGATACGCAGTATTTT.

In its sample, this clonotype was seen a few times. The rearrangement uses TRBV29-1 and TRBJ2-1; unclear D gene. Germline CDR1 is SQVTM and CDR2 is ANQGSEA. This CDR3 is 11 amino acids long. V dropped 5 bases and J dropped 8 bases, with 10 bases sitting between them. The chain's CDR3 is CSVRIGYEQFF. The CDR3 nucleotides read TGCAGCGTTAGGATCGGCTATGAGCAGTTCTTC.